This TCR beta chain originates from a study of beta chain features in type 1 diabetes. Study-wide results and limits: There was a possibility that cDNA sequencing over-represented cells with high TCR expression. In every one of the four CD4+ subsets, TCRB CDR3s were moderately but significantly shorter in Type 1 diabetes patients.

The sequenced template was cDNA made from the entire isolated RNA. The protocol was immunoSEQ multiplex PCR, while the TCRdb copy is restricted to in-frame clones and leaves out a portion. Of about 150,000 clones in the sample, about 8.1% were seen once. Germline CDR1 is GTSNPN and CDR2 is SVGIG (reference sequence). V lost 1 base and J lost 7; bases outside the gene matches: 3. The CDR3 is 12 amino acids. This clone was counted at least ten times. The target antigen is unknown. Sequenced sample: central memory CD4+ T cells from blood. This receptor was identified in a man between 18 and 29 years old in good health. The V gene is TRBV30, the J gene TRBJ1-1; 7 bases are shared with TRBD1. The CDR3 loop reads CAWSGGGGEAFF. The CDR3, as DNA: TGTGCCTGGAGTGGAGGGGGCGGTGAAGCTTTCTTT.